This is a list of T cell receptor beta chains from one sample in a study of T cells in Graves' hyperthyroidism and ophthalmopathy. MiXCR, applied by TCRdb to the multiplex PCR reads, yields one record per CDR3 protein. The sample shows hundreds of thousands of distinct CDR3 sequences, about 45% of them seen only once. Sequencing was done on a sample of peripheral blood or thyroid tissue (not recorded which). Receptor source: an adult man with Graves' disease, either hyperthyroidism or ophthalmopathy (not recorded which). CDR3s include the opening cysteine and the closing phenylalanine or tryptophan. Each record gives: V gene, D gene, clone size, J gene, CDR3 DNA, CDR3 protein. A D gene is named only where the DNA matches it firmly. Size is omitted from some rows. Given values are once, few, many or a class for expanded clones.

>TRBV5-1|NA|NA|TRBJ2-2
TGCGCCAGCAGCGTGGACGGAAGCACCGGGGAGCTGTTTTTT
CASSVDGSTGELFF
>TRBV5-1|NA|many|TRBJ1-2
TGCGCCAGCAGTGCGTCCCACTATGGCTACACCTTC
CASSASHYGYTF
>TRBV20-1|NA|few|TRBJ2-7
TGCAGTGCTCCGGACAGGGAGGGGACCTACGAGCAGTACTTC
CSAPDREGTYEQYF
>TRBV5-1|NA|NA|TRBJ1-2
TGCGCCAGCAATCTGAGACCCGAGAACTATGGCTACACCTTC
CASNLRPENYGYTF
>TRBV29-1|NA|NA|TRBJ1-5
TGCAGACGCCAAAATCAGCCCCAGCATTTT
CRRQNQPQHF
>TRBV7-8|NA|NA|TRBJ1-4
TGTGCCAGCAGCTCATCACTAGCGGGTGAAAAACTGTTTTTT
CASSSSLAGEKLFF
>TRBV20-1|NA|NA|TRBJ2-7
TGCAGTGCTAGGCTAGACCCCGTGGGCGAGCAGTACTTC
CSARLDPVGEQYF
>TRBV2|NA|NA|TRBJ2-7
TGTGCCAGCAGTGCGTGGGAGCAGTACTTC
CASSAWEQYF
>TRBV15|TRBD1|NA|TRBJ1-2
TGTGCCACCAGCAGCCGGGACAGGGTCTTCTATGGCTACACCTTC
CATSSRDRVFYGYTF
>TRBV29-1|NA|NA|TRBJ1-6
TGCGGCGCTGGGGGCCGTAATTCACCCCTCCACTTT
CGAGGRNSPLHF
>TRBV10-3|NA|NA|TRBJ1-1
TGTGCCATCAGTGACAGCTCTGCGAACACTGAAGCTTTCTTT
CAISDSSANTEAFF
>TRBV15|NA|NA|TRBJ1-4
TGTGCCACCAGCAGAGCAGGGATTTTGACTAATGAAAAACTGTTTTTT
CATSRAGILTNEKLFF
>TRBV25-1|NA|NA|TRBJ1-3
TGTGCCAGCAGGGGAGCTGGAAACACCATATATTTT
CASRGAGNTIYF
>TRBV14|TRBD1|NA|TRBJ2-6
TGTGCCAGCAGACTGACAGGGGCTGGGGCCAACGTCCTGACTTTC
CASRLTGAGANVLTF
>TRBV10-2|NA|NA|TRBJ2-5
TGCGCCAGCAGTGAGCACCAAACTGGCCAAGAGACCCAGTACTTC
CASSEHQTGQETQYF
>TRBV29-1|NA|NA|TRBJ1-2
TGCAGCCGTGAGGGCTACGGCTACACCTTC
CSREGYGYTF
>TRBV29-1|TRBD1|NA|TRBJ2-7
TGCAGCCCCAGACAGGGCCCTGCCCGCGAGCAGTACTTC
CSPRQGPAREQYF
>TRBV29-1|NA|many|TRBJ1-5
TGCAGCGTTGAAGTAGGGGGGAATCAGCCCCAGCATTTT
CSVEVGGNQPQHF
>TRBV10-3|TRBD1|many|TRBJ1-2
TGTGCCACTATCCATTTCGGGACAGGGGTGTATGGCTACACCTTC
CATIHFGTGVYGYTF
>TRBV7-8|NA|NA|TRBJ1-1
TGTGCCAGCAGCGCATGGACACTGAACCAATTCTTT
CASSAWTLNQFF
>TRBV7-9|TRBD1|many|TRBJ2-7
TGTGCCAGCAGCCTCCAGGGGGACGAGCAGTACTTC
CASSLQGDEQYF
>TRBV5-1|NA|few|TRBJ2-5
TGTGCCAGCAGCTTTTCACTAGAGGAGACCCAGTACTTC
CASSFSLEETQYF
>TRBV9|NA|many|TRBJ1-1
TGTGCCAGCAGCGTCGAGTGGGACACTGAAGCTTTCTTT
CASSVEWDTEAFF
>TRBV2|NA|few|TRBJ1-1
TGTGCCAGCAGTGTTCTTCGGGCAGGGGTTGCGAACACTGAAGCTTTCTTT
CASSVLRAGVANTEAFF
>TRBV2|TRBD1|few|TRBJ1-2
TGTGCCAGCAGGGCCGGGACAGGGTTTGCTGACTATGGCTACACCTTC
CASRAGTGFADYGYTF
>TRBV6-5|NA|NA|TRBJ1-2
TGTGCCAGCAGTTACAGGTCGGACTATGGCTACACCTTC
CASSYRSDYGYTF
>TRBV10-3|NA|NA|TRBJ2-6
TGTGCCCCTAGGCGCTCTGGGGCCAACGTCCTGACTTTC
CAPRRSGANVLTF